The 21 T cell receptor beta chains in this list originate from one sample, sequenced in a study of naive and memory T cell subsets. Both TRBC1 and TRBC2 were covered by a beta constant-region primer of two equimolar oligonucleotides. Nested alpha and beta constant-region primers with the SP2 primer drove four PCR rounds on ligated cDNA. MiXCR, applied by TCRdb to the UMI-ligation and nested PCR reads, yields one record per CDR3 protein. The sample holds about 120,000 distinct CDR3 sequences; around 35% are singletons and the top ten take roughly 0.86%. The sample was central memory CD4+ T cells from blood. The source is a human donor in good health.

The CDR3 here is CSARDWGTSGHNEQFF. For the CDR3, the DNA is TGCAGTGCTAGAGATTGGGGGACTAGCGGCCATAATGAGCAGTTCTTC. This chain uses TRBV20-1 with TRBJ2-1; 11 bases agree with TRBD2. CDR3 length equals 16 residues. Germline CDR1 reads DFQATT; CDR2 reads SNEGSKA (reference sequence). V lost 0 bases, J lost 7 bases, and 8 bases stayed unmatched.

V usage is TRBV12-3 or TRBV12-4 and J usage is TRBJ2-3; D unclear. Trimming took off 2 bases at V and 2 bases at J, with 8 bases between the two ends. The CDR3 extends over 14 amino acids. The CDR3 nucleotides are TGTGCCAGCAGTTTATCGCAGAACACAGATACGCAGTATTTT. It yields the protein CASSLSQNTDTQYF.

The chain recombines TRBV29-1 with TRBJ1-4; possibly TRBD1 for D (6 bases). CDR1 is SQVTM, CDR2 ANQGSEA, per germline. This CDR3 has 14 amino acids. V lost 4 bases to trimming and J lost 0 bases, with 9 bases between them. CDR3 protein: CSVGQAATNEKLFF. CDR3 nucleotides: TGCAGCGTTGGACAGGCCGCAACTAATGAAAAACTGTTTTTT.

J is TRBJ2-2 and V is TRBV7-3; D remains unclear. The CDR3 has 15 amino acids. Germline-derived CDR1 and CDR2 are SGHTA and FQGTGA. The V end was cut by 4 bases, the J end by 5 bases, with 14 bases between. As DNA, the CDR3 is TGTGCCAGCAGCTCGCAATCCTCTAGGACCGGGGAGCTGTTTTTT. Amino acid sequence: CASSSQSSRTGELFF. Drawing the rest from reference TRBV7-3 and TRBJ2-2, the complete variable domain is GAGVSQTPSNKVTEKGKYVELRCDPISGHTALYWYRQSLGQGPEFLIYFQGTGAADDSGLPNDRFFAVRPEGSVSTLKIQRTERGDSAVYLCASSSQSSRTGELFFGEGSRLTVL.

This chain uses TRBV5-4 with TRBJ1-4, with D perhaps TRBD1 (5 bases). Germline assignment: CDR1 SGHNT and CDR2 YYREEE (reference sequence). The CDR3 extends over 15 amino acids. Trimming removed 3 bases at V and 4 bases at J, with 13 bases between. DNA for the CDR3: TGTGCCAGCAGCTCCGAGCGGGGCGATAATGAAAAACTGTTTTTT. This gives the protein CASSSERGDNEKLFF.

Regarding this clonotype: Mismatch with germline at one junction end may stem from a read error. The chain couples TRBV7-7 to TRBJ2-5; D not certain. Germline V gene data show CDR1 as SSHAT and CDR2 as FNYEAQ (reference sequence). The CDR3 runs to 13 residues. The CDR3 region has the DNA TGTGCTAGCAGCCAACGCCACCAAGAGACCCAGTACTTC. It specifies CASSQRHQETQYF. The full variable domain, in which reference TRBV7-7 and TRBJ2-5 provide the parts outside the CDR3, is GAGVSQSPRYKVTKRGQDVTLRCDPISSHATLYWYQQALGQGPEFLTYFNYEAQPDKSGLPSDRFSAERPEGSISTLTIQRTEQRDSAMYRCASSQRHQETQYFGPGTRLLVL.

The chain has TRBV29-1 and TRBJ2-1, with 9 bases lining up with TRBD1. This CDR3 comprises 13 residues. V lost 7 bases, J lost 6 bases, and 7 bases stayed unmatched. From germline, CDR1 is SQVTM and CDR2 ANQGSEA. The chain's CDR3 is CSGYTDRGNEQFF. The CDR3 region has the DNA TGCAGCGGATACACGGACAGGGGCAATGAGCAGTTCTTC.

This clonotype was seen more than once but under ten times. V is TRBV7-8 and J is TRBJ2-1, with 8 bases matching TRBD2. The CDR3 length is 16 residues. Germline lookup yields CDR1 SGHVS and CDR2 FQNEAQ. V trimming: 5 bases; J trimming: 8 bases; junction bases outside the gene matches: 14. The CDR3 reads CASSLRPGTSGDEQFF. DNA for the CDR3: TGTGCCAGCAGCCTCCGACCCGGGACTAGTGGGGATGAGCAGTTCTTC.

The V and J genes are TRBV28 and TRBJ1-4, with D unclear. Trimming took 5 bases from V and 8 from J, leaving 12 bases between them. The CDR3 consists of 13 residues. CDR1 MDHEN and CDR2 SYDVKM come from the germline V gene. DNA of the CDR3: TGTGCCAGCAGTAAGGGCAGGAGCGAAAAACTGTTTTTT. Protein sequence: CASSKGRSEKLFF.

V usage is TRBV11-2 and J usage is TRBJ1-1, with unresolved D. The germline CDR1 and CDR2 sequences are SGHAT and FQNNGV. Trimming stripped 4 bases from V and 2 bases from J, with 14 bases between. The CDR3 length is 15 residues. CDR3: CASSSIGRTNTEAFF. The CDR3 DNA sequence: TGTGCCAGCAGCTCGATCGGACGTACCAACACTGAAGCTTTCTTT.

The V gene is TRBV11-1, the J gene TRBJ2-1; D is undetermined. Germline V gene sequence: CDR1 SGHAT, CDR2 FQDESV (reference sequence). The germline V and J ends were trimmed by 2 bases and 0 bases, with 17 bases remaining between them. The CDR3 totals 18 residues. The CDR3 bases are TGTGCCAGCAGCTTATATCTAAGCGAGCACTACTCCTACAATGAGCAGTTCTTC. Its translation: CASSLYLSEHYSYNEQFF.

This chain links TRBV2 with TRBJ2-2; no definite D call. Trimming cost V 7 bases and J 3 bases, with 9 bases left between them. The CDR3 spans 13 residues. Germline V gene data show CDR1 as SNHLY and CDR2 as FYNNEI. The CDR3 DNA reads TGTGCCAGCACACTTACCGACACCGGGGAGCTGTTTTTT. This gives the protein CASTLTDTGELFF.

This chain links TRBV6-1 with TRBJ1-5; 10 nucleotides match TRBD1. CDR1 MNHNS and CDR2 SASEGT come from the germline V gene. The CDR3 sequence is 17 residues long. The junction had 8 bases not matched to a gene; V was cut back by 6 bases and J by 0 bases. CDR3 nucleotides: TGTGCCAGCAGGGGTGGACAGGGGGGCTTTAGCAATCAGCCCCAGCATTTT. Protein sequence: CASRGGQGGFSNQPQHF.

This clonotype was picked up a small number of times. This chain joins TRBV27 and TRBJ2-5; TRBD2 aligns across 12 bases. The V gene end was trimmed by 0 bases and the J gene end by 5 bases; junction bases not matched to a gene: 10. CDR3 length equals 18 residues. Germline V gives CDR1 MNHEY, CDR2 SMNVEV (reference sequence). For the CDR3, the DNA is TGTGCCAGCAGTTTATCGGGGCTAGCGGGAGGGCCCGGGGAGACCCAGTACTTC. It specifies CASSLSGLAGGPGETQYF.

J is TRBJ2-2 and V is TRBV5-4; a weak D match, TRBD2 (6 bases). There are 16 residues in the CDR3. Per germline, CDR1 SGHNT and CDR2 YYREEE (reference sequence). Trimming took 5 bases from V and 4 from J, leaving 18 bases between them. In DNA form, the CDR3 reads TGTGCCAGCAGATCCAAGGTAGCGGAGGCCACCGGGGAGCTGTTTTTT. Protein sequence: CASRSKVAEATGELFF.

The rearrangement links TRBV15 to TRBJ2-5; TRBD2 is a possible D gene (6 bases). CDR3 length: 14 residues. Trimming stripped 5 bases from V and 3 bases from J, with 13 bases between. CDR1 and CDR2 (germline): LNHNV, YYDKDF (reference sequence). CDR3 nucleotides: TGTGCCACCAGCGGAGGGCGGCTCGAAGAGACCCAGTACTTC. Its translation: CATSGGRLEETQYF.

A few counts support this clonotype. The chain carries TRBV2 and TRBJ2-4; tentative D call: TRBD1 (6 bases). Trimming cost V 4 bases and J 6 bases, with 16 bases left between them. The CDR3 consists of 15 residues. The germline V gene encodes CDR1 SNHLY and CDR2 FYNNEI. The CDR3 DNA is TGTGCCAGCAGTGGACTAACAGGGACGGGAAACATTCAGTACTTC. Translating it yields CASSGLTGTGNIQYF.

The table lists this clonotype with a few counts. The chain is built from TRBV9 and TRBJ2-1, with D perhaps matching TRBD2 (6 bases). Germline V lookup: CDR1 SGDLS, CDR2 YYNGEE. The CDR3 runs to 18 residues. Trimming removed 4 bases from V and 0 bases from J, with 20 bases in between. CDR3 coding DNA: TGTGCCAGCAGCTCCCCTGGGGGGACCCCGAGCTCCTACAATGAGCAGTTCTTC. Its protein product is CASSSPGGTPSSYNEQFF.

In its sample, this clonotype was seen many times. V usage is TRBV7-9 and J usage is TRBJ2-7; either TRBD1 or TRBD2 may fit D (5 bases each). There are 15 residues in the CDR3. Germline lookup yields CDR1 SEHNR and CDR2 FQNEAQ (reference sequence). Trimming took off 1 base at V and 5 bases at J, with 15 bases between the two ends. CDR3 DNA: TGTGCCAGCAGCTTAGGTCCTGGGGGTCAGAACGAGCAGTACTTC. Amino acids: CASSLGPGGQNEQYF.

The chain uses TRBV6-1 and TRBJ2-7, with 8 bases that match TRBD2. CDR1 is MNHNS and CDR2 is SASEGT in the germline V gene. The CDR3 is 15 residues long. J was trimmed by 1 base and V by 9 bases; bases with no gene match: 11. The CDR3: CARNVGGRNSYEQYF. The CDR3 coding sequence is TGTGCCAGGAATGTTGGCGGGAGGAATTCCTACGAGCAGTACTTC.

The sample holds a few counts of this clonotype. J is TRBJ2-5 and V is TRBV28; 9 nucleotides match TRBD2. J was trimmed by 4 bases and V by 5 bases; bases with no gene match: 14. The CDR3 consists of 17 residues. In germline, CDR1 is MDHEN, CDR2 SYDVKM. DNA for the CDR3: TGTGCCAGCAGTCCACCCGTACGTAGCGGGAGTACAGAGACCCAGTACTTC. Translation: CASSPPVRSGSTETQYF.